What follows describes a single T cell receptor (beta chain). The antigen is not known. Profiled with immunoSEQ multiplex PCR; TCRdb holds only in-frame clones, not every one. The table has 150,000 or so clones, roughly 89% seen once. The V end lost 5 bases, the J end lost 8 bases, and 18 bases lay between the germline ends. From germline, CDR1 is MNHEY and CDR2 SMNVEV (reference sequence). This CDR3 is 15 amino acids long. This record comes from a study of cytomegalovirus exposure and HLA in healthy donors. Across the study: The 650 to 850 first-cohort repertoires and the roughly 120 validation repertoires shared the same platform, a later analysis reported. Notes on the study in general: Cytomegalovirus status was reportedly diagnosed by the classifier with high sensitivity and specificity.

The receptor was isolated from a woman between 18 and 30 years old in good health and CMV-seropositive. V and J are TRBV27 and TRBJ1-4; possible D gene TRBD1, 6 bases. The sequencing sample was made of PBMCs. CDR3 loop: CASSLSTGIGEKLFF. CDR3 coding DNA: TGTGCCAGCAGTCTCTCTACAGGGATTGGGGAAAAACTGTTTTTT.